This TCR beta chain stems from a study of identical twins. General observations from the study: Analyses of zero insertions could be partly confounded by invariant MAIT and iNKT cells. In drawing conclusions, the study used cross-sectional statistical analysis and did not follow the same donors. Among monozygotic twins, out-of-frame TCR alpha sharing exceeded what models predicted.

Template switching supplied a universal primer site; unique molecular identifiers were carried on the cDNA. TCRdb used MiXCR to reprocess the 5' RACE reads, holding one entry per CDR3 protein. The sample yields about 210,000 distinct CDR3 sequences, approximately 9% seen once. This clonotype has a count of ten or more. Its antigen remains unknown. Trimming shortened V by 4 bases and J by 0 bases, and 19 bases separated the two germline ends. Germline V lookup: CDR1 MNHEY, CDR2 SVGAGI. The CDR3 is 17 amino acids. The clonotype comes from a woman aged 18-29 years in good health. The J gene is TRBJ2-7, the V gene TRBV6-5; no clear D gene. The sequenced sample consisted of memory (CD45RO+) T cells sorted from blood. CDR3 in DNA: TGTGCCAGCAGTTTGGGGAACGGTGTCATAAGCTCCTACGAGCAGTACTTC. Translated, it gives CASSLGNGVISSYEQYF.